This T cell receptor beta chain was identified during a study of cytomegalovirus exposure and HLA in healthy donors. The CDR3 runs 15 residues. Germline CDR1 SGHVS, CDR2 FQNEAQ. The trim removed 1 base at V and 3 bases at J, leaving 4 bases unmatched. Vbeta (60) and Jbeta (13) primers were used in the PCR. Generated by immunoSEQ multiplex PCR, the TCRdb table keeps only in-frame clones and is missing some. The table includes around 90,000 clones, around 73% detected once. In its sample, this clone was seen once. Sequencing was done on a sample of PBMCs. The sequence derives from a woman aged 40 to 50 in good health and CMV-seronegative. The chain recombines TRBV7-8 with TRBJ2-7; 9 bases align to TRBD2. The CDR3 DNA reads TGTGCCAGCAGCTTAGGGCCTAGCGGGAACTACGAGCAGTACTTC. This encodes CASSLGPSGNYEQYF.